One sample yielded the 24 T cell receptor beta chains listed below, sequenced in a study of blood T cell repertoires in COVID-19. Clones were sequenced by immunoSEQ multiplex PCR, and TCRdb holds only the in-frame ones, with some missing. Of around 150,000 clones listed, about 85% are singletons. The source material was PBMCs or T cells enriched from blood (not recorded which). The receptors derive from a woman in her 40s who had recovered from COVID-19.

The rearrangement links TRBV7-9 to TRBJ2-7, with a tentative D call TRBD2 (6 bases). The CDR3 sequence is 16 residues long. V was trimmed by 4 bases and J by 2 bases, leaving 18 bases between them. Germline CDR1 is SEHNR and CDR2 is FQNEAQ (reference sequence). The CDR3 loop is CASSSQLAVAPYEQYF. CDR3 bases: TGTGCCAGCAGCTCGCAACTAGCCGTGGCCCCCTACGAGCAGTACTTC.

This chain links TRBV6-5 with TRBJ1-2; 9 bases align to TRBD1. The CDR3 is made up of 13 amino acids. With V trimmed by 6 bases and J by 4 bases, 3 bases remained unmatched. Germline loops: CDR1 MNHEY, CDR2 SVGAGI. This CDR3 is CASRATGGYGYTF. In DNA, the CDR3 is TGTGCCAGCAGAGCGACAGGGGGCTATGGCTACACCTTC.

The rearrangement joins TRBV12-3 or TRBV12-4 to TRBJ2-5; TRBD2 is a possible D gene (5 bases). The CDR3 is made up of 13 amino acids. CDR3 nucleotides: TGTGCGACTGGAGGCAGGATCCAAGAGACCCAGTACTTC. Translated, it gives CATGGRIQETQYF.

V gene TRBV27 combines with J gene TRBJ1-2, with a possible D match to TRBD1 (6 bases). This CDR3 is built from 16 residues. In germline, CDR1 is MNHEY, CDR2 SMNVEV (reference sequence). V was shortened by 3 bases and J by 6 bases, with 20 bases between the two germline ends. This CDR3 is CASSLRRPRGADGYTF. In nucleotides, the CDR3 is TGTGCCAGCAGTTTGCGTCGTCCCAGGGGCGCGGATGGCTACACCTTC.

The V and J genes are TRBV5-1 and TRBJ2-5, with a tentative D call TRBD2 (6 bases). Trimming took 4 bases from V and 1 from J, leaving 17 bases between them. The CDR3 is 16 amino acids. Germline V gene data show CDR1 as SGHRS and CDR2 as YFSETQ. CDR3 residues: CASSPLPGDFQETQYF. The CDR3 bases are TGCGCCAGCAGCCCCCTGCCGGGGGACTTCCAAGAGACCCAGTACTTC.

At least ten counts were recorded for this clone. The chain couples TRBV5-6 to TRBJ2-5; TRBD2 matches 12 bases. V shed 6 bases, J shed 4 bases, and the junction held 13 bases outside the gene matches. CDR1 is SGHDT, CDR2 YYEEEE, per germline. This CDR3 has 17 amino acids. CDR3 nucleotides: TGTGCCAGCAACCCAACGCTAGCGGGAGGGGTAGGAGAGACCCAGTACTTC. Protein sequence: CASNPTLAGGVGETQYF.

This clone was found once. This sequence joins TRBV6-6 and TRBJ2-1; 9 bases are a match to TRBD2. V shed 5 bases and J 7 bases; nucleotides not matched to a gene: 15. Germline V CDR1 and CDR2: MNHNY, SVGAGI (reference sequence). This CDR3 has 17 residues. CDR3 coding DNA: TGTGCCAGCAGTCTAGAACGGACGGGACTAGCAGTTAATGAGCAGTTCTTC. As protein: CASSLERTGLAVNEQFF.

The chain links TRBV6-5 to TRBJ2-4; TRBD1 agrees at 8 bases. V was pared by 8 bases and J by 8 bases, with 5 bases of the junction left unmatched. The CDR3 totals 12 residues. CDR1 is MNHEY and CDR2 is SVGAGI in the germline V gene. CDR3: CASGQGRHIQYF. In DNA, the CDR3 is TGTGCCAGCGGACAGGGAAGGCACATTCAGTACTTC.

J is TRBJ1-6 and V is TRBV5-1; D unresolved. CDR1 and CDR2 from the germline V gene are SGHRS and YFSETQ. The CDR3 extends over 14 amino acids. Between the trimmed V and J ends, which lost 0 bases and 8 bases, there was a span of 9 bases. The CDR3 loop reads CASSLESGHSPLHF. DNA for the CDR3: TGCGCCAGCAGCTTGGAGTCAGGTCATTCACCCCTCCACTTT.

V is TRBV7-6 and J is TRBJ2-7; 10 positions agree with TRBD2. This CDR3 has 16 residues. CDR1 is SGHVS and CDR2 is FNYEAQ in the germline V gene. The V segment lost 1 base and the J segment 4 bases; nucleotides outside the gene matches: 7. The CDR3 loop is CASSLVIAGGGYEQYF. For the CDR3, the DNA is TGTGCCAGCAGCTTAGTCATAGCGGGGGGCGGGTACGAGCAGTACTTC.

The rearrangement uses TRBV4-1 and TRBJ1-6, with 9 bases aligning to TRBD1. CDR3 size: 16 residues. Per germline, CDR1 MGHRA and CDR2 YSYEKL. Trimming cost V 8 bases and J 8 bases; bases outside gene matches: 13. CDR3 nucleotide sequence: TGCGCCAGCCGTCGACCGGGACAGGGTATGCATTCACCCCTCCACTTT. Translating gives CASRRPGQGMHSPLHF.

This chain uses TRBV13 with TRBJ1-1, with D tentatively TRBD1 (5 bases). Trimming shortened V by 1 base and J by 4 bases, and 10 bases separated the two germline ends. Germline V gene sequence: CDR1 PRHDT, CDR2 FYEKMQ (reference sequence). The CDR3 loop spans 14 amino acids. CDR3 in amino acids: CASSLAGEGTEAFF. In DNA, the CDR3 is TGTGCCAGCAGCTTAGCGGGGGAAGGCACTGAAGCTTTCTTT.

The chain has TRBV5-4 and TRBJ2-5; 11 nucleotides match TRBD2. V shed 9 bases, J shed 5 bases, and the junction held 15 bases outside the gene matches. The CDR3 sequence is 16 residues long. The germline V gene has CDR1 SGHNT and CDR2 YYREEE (reference sequence). Here the CDR3 reads CATAQRLAGRSETQYF. For the CDR3, the DNA is TGTGCCACCGCCCAACGACTAGCGGGAAGGTCGGAGACCCAGTACTTC.

The genes are TRBV13 and TRBJ1-1; no reliable D call. Trimming shortened V by 2 bases and J by 1 base, and 8 bases separated the two germline ends. The germline V gene has CDR1 PRHDT and CDR2 FYEKMQ (reference sequence). The CDR3 runs 14 residues. The CDR3 nucleotides are TGTGCCAGCAGCTTATTGGAGGGGAACACTGAAGCTTTCTTT. It specifies CASSLLEGNTEAFF.

The CDR3 nucleotides are TGTGCCAGCAGCTTACTGGCTAGCGGTCTTCTCCGGGAGCAGTTCTTC. Translated, it gives CASSLLASGLLREQFF. This chain joins TRBV11-2 and TRBJ2-1, with 7 nucleotides matching TRBD2. Germline V gene data show CDR1 as SGHAT and CDR2 as FQNNGV. Trimming removed 2 bases from V and 10 bases from J; junction bases left unmatched: 14. The CDR3 extends over 16 amino acids.

CDR3 coding DNA: TGCGCCAGCATTCAAGCTGGGACAGGGATCCTGACCGGGGAGCTGTTTTTT. Translation gives CASIQAGTGILTGELFF. The chain couples TRBV10-2 to TRBJ2-2; 9 bases match TRBD1. J lost 5 bases, V lost 7 bases, and 14 bases had no gene match. The CDR3 consists of 17 residues. Germline values: CDR1 WSHSY, CDR2 SAAADI.

The V gene is TRBV3-1 (or the pseudogene TRBV3-2), the J gene TRBJ1-2; no clear D. Trimming took 4 bases from V and 3 from J, leaving 15 bases between them. The CDR3 has 15 amino acids. In germline, CDR1 is LGHDT, CDR2 YNNKEL (reference sequence). The CDR3: CASSRAASGHYGYTF. CDR3 in DNA: TGTGCCAGCAGCCGGGCAGCCAGCGGGCACTATGGCTACACCTTC.

This clone has just a few counts. This chain's CDR3 is CASSPSLSPDTQYF. In DNA form, the CDR3 reads TGTGCCAGCAGCCCGAGCCTTAGCCCAGATACGCAGTATTTT. The genes are TRBV3-1 (or the pseudogene TRBV3-2) and TRBJ2-3; D remains ambiguous. From germline, CDR1 is LGHDT and CDR2 YNNKEL (reference sequence). This CDR3 region has 14 residues. The V gene lost 4 bases and the J gene lost 4 bases, with 12 bases spanning the gap.

The chain joins TRBV2 to TRBJ2-2; possible D gene TRBD1, 5 bases. Germline CDR1 and CDR2: SNHLY and FYNNEI. The germline V and J ends were trimmed by 3 bases and 6 bases, with 8 bases remaining between them. This CDR3 is 13 amino acids long. The CDR3 is CASSEATAGELFF. For the CDR3, the DNA is TGTGCCAGCAGTGAGGCGACAGCCGGGGAGCTGTTTTTT.

This clone has a handful of counts. The chain employs TRBV5-1 and TRBJ1-1; 8 bases fit TRBD1. The CDR3 is 16 residues long. V gave up 0 bases and J gave up 10 bases; unmatched junction bases: 14. From germline, CDR1 is SGHRS and CDR2 YFSETQ. The CDR3 here is CASSLAVQGAIQGAFF. CDR3 nucleotide sequence: TGCGCCAGCAGCTTGGCGGTGCAGGGGGCTATCCAGGGAGCTTTCTTT.

The chain recombines TRBV9 with TRBJ2-1; TRBD1 matches 7 bases. With 0 bases clipped from V and 8 bases from J, the junction kept 8 bases outside the gene matches. CDR3 length equals 15 residues. The germline V gene encodes CDR1 SGDLS and CDR2 YYNGEE. The CDR3 loop is CASSVAWTGSYEQFF. Written as DNA, the CDR3 is TGTGCCAGCAGCGTAGCCTGGACAGGTTCCTATGAGCAGTTCTTC.

V and J are TRBV19 and TRBJ1-1; no clear D gene. V lost 1 base and J 1 base, leaving 4 bases between the germline ends. This CDR3 is 13 amino acids long. Germline values: CDR1 LNHDA, CDR2 SQIVND (reference sequence). CDR3 region: CASSIGPNTEAFF. The CDR3 region has the DNA TGTGCCAGTAGTATAGGGCCGAACACTGAAGCTTTCTTT.

The chain joins TRBV29-1 to TRBJ2-7, with D tentatively TRBD2 (5 bases). V gave up 3 bases and J gave up 9 bases, with 18 bases separating them. Germline V gene sequence: CDR1 SQVTM, CDR2 ANQGSEA. The CDR3 has 13 residues. The CDR3 DNA reads TGCAGCGTTGATGCGGGCGGGCGCTTGGGGCAGTACTTC. This codes for CSVDAGGRLGQYF.

V is TRBV9 and J is TRBJ2-7; no firm D call. The CDR3 is made up of 14 amino acids. Germline CDR1 is SGDLS and CDR2 is YYNGEE. V dropped 4 bases and J dropped 4 bases, with 15 bases sitting between them. This CDR3 reads CASSPRAPFYEQYF. As DNA, the CDR3 is TGTGCCAGCAGCCCGAGAGCCCCCTTTTACGAGCAGTACTTC.